This TCR beta chain was recovered during a study of early T cells in non-severe SARS-CoV-2 infection. For the study at large: Bulk RNA isolated from unsorted whole blood underwent sequencing; chains were not paired.

This clonotype was recorded many times. As yet, its antigen is unknown. With 10 bases clipped from V and 0 bases from J, the junction kept 1 base outside the gene matches. This CDR3 is 12 amino acids long. CDR1 is KGHDR, CDR2 SFDVKD, per germline. Researchers tagged individual cDNA molecules with unique molecular identifiers. TCRdb processed the 5' RACE reads anew with MiXCR; each CDR3 protein has one entry. The profile shows some 71,000 distinct CDR3 sequences, roughly 10% of them singletons. Study-level findings and limits: Clonotype matching in VDJdb favored anti-spike CD8 responses and did not capture private and CD4 specificities.

The receptor was derived from an adult who was a healthcare worker with PCR-confirmed SARS-CoV-2 infection or an uninfected control (not recorded which). The sequencing used whole blood, collected at baseline. The V and J genes are TRBV24-1 and TRBJ1-1; 7 positions agree with TRBD1. The CDR3, as DNA: TGTGCCACACAGGGGATGAACACTGAAGCTTTCTTT. It specifies CATQGMNTEAFF.